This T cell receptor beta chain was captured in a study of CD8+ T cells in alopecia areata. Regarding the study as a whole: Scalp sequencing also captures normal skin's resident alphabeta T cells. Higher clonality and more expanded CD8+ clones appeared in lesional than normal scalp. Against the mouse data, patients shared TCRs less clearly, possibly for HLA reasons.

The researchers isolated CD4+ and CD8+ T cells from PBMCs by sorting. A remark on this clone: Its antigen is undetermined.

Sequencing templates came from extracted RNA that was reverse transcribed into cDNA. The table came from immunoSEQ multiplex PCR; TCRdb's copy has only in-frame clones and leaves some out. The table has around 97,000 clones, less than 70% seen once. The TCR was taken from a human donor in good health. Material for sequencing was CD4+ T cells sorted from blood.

The CDR3 protein is CASSQGTGGNQPQHF. The CDR3 DNA reads as TGTGCCAGCAGTCAGGGGACAGGGGGCAATCAGCCCCAGCATTTT. The chain links TRBV6-1 to TRBJ1-5; TRBD1 matches at 10 bases. J was trimmed by 2 bases and V by 5 bases; bases with no gene match: 3. The CDR3 runs to 15 residues. Germline values: CDR1 MNHNS, CDR2 SASEGT.